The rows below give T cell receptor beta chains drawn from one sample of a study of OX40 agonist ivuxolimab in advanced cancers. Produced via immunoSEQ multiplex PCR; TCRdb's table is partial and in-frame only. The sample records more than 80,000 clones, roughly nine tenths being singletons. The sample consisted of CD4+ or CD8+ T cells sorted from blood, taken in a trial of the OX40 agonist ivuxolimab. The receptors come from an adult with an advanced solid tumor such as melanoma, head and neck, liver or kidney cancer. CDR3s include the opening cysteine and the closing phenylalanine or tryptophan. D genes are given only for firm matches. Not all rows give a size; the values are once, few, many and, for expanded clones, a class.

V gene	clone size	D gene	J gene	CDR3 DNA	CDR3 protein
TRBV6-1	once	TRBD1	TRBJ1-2	TGTGCCAGCAGGCAAACAGGGGGCTGGGGCTACACCTTC	CASRQTGGWGYTF
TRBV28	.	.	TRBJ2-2	TGTGCCAGCAGTCCGAGGGGGGACACCGGGGAGCTGTTTTTT	CASSPRGDTGELFF
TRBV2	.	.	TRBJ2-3	TGTGCCAGCAGTCCGACAAGAATCAGCACAGATACGCAGTATTTT	CASSPTRISTDTQYF
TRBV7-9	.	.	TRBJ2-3	TGTGCCAGCAGCACCCAACAGGTCACAGATACGCAGTATTTT	CASSTQQVTDTQYF
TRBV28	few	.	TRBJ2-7	TGTGCCAGCAGTTTCAGCCTAGTGTCCTACGAGCAGTACTTC	CASSFSLVSYEQYF
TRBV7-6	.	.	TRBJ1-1	TGTGCCAGCACCCTAGAGGCGAACACTGAAGCTTTCTTT	CASTLEANTEAFF
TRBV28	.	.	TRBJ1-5	TGTGCCAGCAGTTTGACGAGCAATCAGCCCCAGCATTTT	CASSLTSNQPQHF
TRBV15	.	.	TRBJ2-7	TGTGCCACCAGCCCCACGGGTCTGATTCGGGACGAGCAGTACTTC	CATSPTGLIRDEQYF
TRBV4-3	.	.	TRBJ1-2	TGCGCCAGCAGCCAAGGACGGGGCTACACCTTC	CASSQGRGYTF
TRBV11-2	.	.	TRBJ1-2	TGTGCCAGCAGCACGCCAGCGGGGGGGCCAGTTCACGGCTACACCTTC	CASSTPAGGPVHGYTF
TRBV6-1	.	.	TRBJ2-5	TGTGCCAGCAGTGAAGGTGTGGTAGGGGGGGAGACCCAGTACTTC	CASSEGVVGGETQYF
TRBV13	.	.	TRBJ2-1	TGTGCCAGCAGCGGGGGTGGGGCAGGGGTCGCATACAATGAGCAGTTCTTC	CASSGGGAGVAYNEQFF
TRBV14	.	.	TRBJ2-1	TGTGCCAGCAGCCAGGGTGTAGCGGCGGGTCACAATGAGCAGTTCTTC	CASSQGVAAGHNEQFF